This paragraph covers one TCR beta chain sequence. The target of this receptor is not known. Base quality data are lacking; no much larger clone is found one base away. The data are from a study of blood T cell repertoires in COVID-19 (TCRdb year 2020). About the full investigation: Collaborator samples came from the United States, Italy and Spain and covered acute and convalescent phases of COVID-19. The material from the prospective study consisted of cDNA or gDNA derived from T cells, B-cell-depleted T cells, or PBMCs. The dataset comprised deeply sampled blood TCRbeta repertoires from subjects exposed to, actively infected with, or recovered from COVID-19. The repertoires were made available in a free public database intended to serve as a resource for research on the immune response to SARS-CoV-2. Samples were obtained from the ongoing ImmuneRACE study (first 160 participants) and from over a thousand subjects provided by 6 global collaborators. The sample metadata nearly always contained a de-identified subject ID, COVID-19 status, age in years and sex. HLA class I and class II types, where available, came from metadata supplied by the sample provider rather than from assay-based typing.

In the prospective study, participants were roughly 18 to 100 years old, resided in 24 geographic areas of the United States, and were enrolled through a virtual design. Cohort assignment in the prospective study relied on participant-reported clinical history from a screening survey and a study questionnaire. For ImmuneRACE Cohort 3, a participant was defined as recovered based on two consecutive negative NP/OP PCR tests, clearance by a healthcare professional, or resolution of symptoms. In the prospective study, whole blood, serum and a nasopharyngeal or oropharyngeal swab were collected from each participant by mobile phlebotomists. Additional blood draws and questionnaires over a 2-month period could optionally be provided by prospective study participants. Before DNA extraction, prospective study blood samples were shipped either frozen or at room temperature. The immunoSEQ Assay, a bias-controlled multiplex PCR, was used to amplify TCRbeta CDR3 regions from genomic DNA. The original pipeline was this. Within the assay, amplification of reference gene primers was used to estimate how many nucleated cells each sample contained. Sequence reads were collapsed and filtered to measure the absolute abundance of every unique TCRbeta CDR3 rearrangement. For each sample, productive Simpson clonality was calculated as the square root of Simpson's diversity index over productive rearrangements. Imported from immuneACCESS, the table was reduced by TCRdb to in-frame sequences with V and J called. These copies leave out some clones; in studies compared against another copy, an unresolved V gene accounts for under half, and the cause of the remainder is not known. V, J and clone size are those of that table, while D and trimming were read from the DNA. This sample comprises around 230,000 clones, 75% to 90% of them detected only once. Of the sample, 9.2% falls within the top ten clones.

V and J are truncated by 3 bases and 2 bases respectively, leaving an intervening sequence of 11 bases. Spanning cysteine to phenylalanine, the CDR3 consists of 14 amino acids. Here the CDR3 DNA is all that survives: 42 bases in frame from base 1. The germline V gene supplies CDR1 SGHDT and CDR2 YYEEEE. Here is what the overall study found, with its caveats: The quantity of clinical and demographic metadata differed by source and by participant and was supplied without curation.

Sequenced material: PBMCs or T cells enriched from blood (not recorded which). In this chain, TRBV5-6 is recombined with TRBJ1-1; the D gene cannot be named for sure. This receptor was identified in a man aged 35 to 55 who had recovered from COVID-19. The CDR3 corresponds to CASSSAGSNTEAFF. The sequenced DNA is TGTGCCAGCAGCTCAGCAGGCTCCAACACTGAAGCTTTCTTT. Extended through the reference TRBV5-6 and TRBJ1-1 proteins, this CDR3 yields the full variable domain: DAGVTQSPTHLIKTRGQQVTLRCSPKSGHDTVSWYQQALGQGPQFIFQYYEEEERQRGNFPDRFSGHQFPNYSSELNVNALLLGDSALYLCASSSAGSNTEAFFGQGTRLTVV.